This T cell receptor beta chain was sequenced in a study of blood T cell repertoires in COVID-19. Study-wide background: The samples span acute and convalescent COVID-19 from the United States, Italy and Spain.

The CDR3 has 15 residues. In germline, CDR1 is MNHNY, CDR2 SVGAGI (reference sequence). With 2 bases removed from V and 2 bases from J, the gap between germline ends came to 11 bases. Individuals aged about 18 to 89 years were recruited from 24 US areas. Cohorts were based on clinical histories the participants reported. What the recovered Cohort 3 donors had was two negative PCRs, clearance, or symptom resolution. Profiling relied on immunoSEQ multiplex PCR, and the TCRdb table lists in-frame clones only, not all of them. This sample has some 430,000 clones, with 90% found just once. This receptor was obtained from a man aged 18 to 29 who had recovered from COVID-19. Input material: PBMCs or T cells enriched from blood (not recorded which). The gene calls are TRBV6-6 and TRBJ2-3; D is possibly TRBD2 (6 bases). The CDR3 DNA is TGTGCCAGCAGTTACGGACTACTCGTCACAGATACGCAGTATTTT. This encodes CASSYGLLVTDTQYF.